This record looks at one TCR beta chain sequence and its context. The sample belongs to a study of control samples from healthy donors and cancer patients. Sequencing used immunoSEQ multiplex PCR; TCRdb keeps in-frame clones, though not all of them. The sample shows tens of thousands of clones, just under 90% of them seen only once. The origin of this receptor is a man in his fifties in good health. The sequencing input was blood.

The CDR3 nucleotides read TGTGCCATCAGCACAGGGGTGTTAGGCACTGAAGCTTTCTTT. Its protein is CAISTGVLGTEAFF. V is TRBV10-3 and J is TRBJ1-1, with TRBD1 identical over 7 bases. The CDR3 contains 14 residues. CDR1 and CDR2 from the germline V gene are ENHRY and SYGVKD. V shed 6 bases and J 4 bases; nucleotides not matched to a gene: 8.